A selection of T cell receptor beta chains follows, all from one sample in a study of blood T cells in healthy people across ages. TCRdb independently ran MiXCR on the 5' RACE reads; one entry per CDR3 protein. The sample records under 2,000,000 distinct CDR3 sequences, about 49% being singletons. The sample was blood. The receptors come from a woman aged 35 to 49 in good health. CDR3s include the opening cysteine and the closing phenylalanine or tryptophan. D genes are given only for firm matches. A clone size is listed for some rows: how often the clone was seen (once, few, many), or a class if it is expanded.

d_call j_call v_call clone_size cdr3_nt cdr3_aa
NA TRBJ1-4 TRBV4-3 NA TGCGCCAGCAGCCAAGGGGACATGGGTGAAAAACTGTTTTTT CASSQGDMGEKLFF
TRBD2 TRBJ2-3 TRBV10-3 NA TGTGCCATTTCGGGAGGCACTACGCAGTATTTT CAISGGTTQYF
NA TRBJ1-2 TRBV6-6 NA TGTGCCAGCAGTTACTCGAGGCAGGAGGGCTACACCTTC CASSYSRQEGYTF
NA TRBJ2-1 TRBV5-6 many TGTGCCAGCAGCTTGAGGGGGGACAATGAGCAGTTCTTC CASSLRGDNEQFF
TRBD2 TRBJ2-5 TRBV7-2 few TGTGCCAGCAGTCGGGGGGGAGTCAGCGAACAAGAGACCCAGTACTTC CASSRGGVSEQETQYF
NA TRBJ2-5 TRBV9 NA TGTGCCAGCAGCTCACGAGGACAGCCAGAGACCCAGTACTTC CASSSRGQPETQYF
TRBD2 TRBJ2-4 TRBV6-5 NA TGTGCCAGCAGGACTAGCGGGAACAACATTCAGTACTTC CASRTSGNNIQYF
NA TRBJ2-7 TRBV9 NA TGTGCCAGCAGCCCCCGGACGGCTTGGTACTTC CASSPRTAWYF
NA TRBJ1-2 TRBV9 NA TGTGCCAGCAGCGCAACGACTCCATTAGGGTATGGCTACACCTTC CASSATTPLGYGYTF
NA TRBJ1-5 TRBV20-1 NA TGCAGTGCTAGAGATCCTTGGGGGAATCAGCCCCAGCATTTT CSARDPWGNQPQHF
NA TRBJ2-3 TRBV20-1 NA TGCAGTCCCCGGGCCGGCGGATCTAGCACAGATACGCAGTATTTT CSPRAGGSSTDTQYF
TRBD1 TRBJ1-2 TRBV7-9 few TGTGCCAGCAGCGGACAGGGGGGTAACTATGGCTACACCTTC CASSGQGGNYGYTF
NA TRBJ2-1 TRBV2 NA TGTGCCGGCAGTCGTACTCAGAAATACAATGAGCAGTTCTTC CAGSRTQKYNEQFF
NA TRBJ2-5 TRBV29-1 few TGCAGCGTTGGAAAGGGGCCAAATGAGCAGTACTTC CSVGKGPNEQYF
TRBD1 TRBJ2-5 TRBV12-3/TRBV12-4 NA TGTGCCAGCAGTTTTATAGGACAGGGTATTCAGACCCAGTACTTC CASSFIGQGIQTQYF
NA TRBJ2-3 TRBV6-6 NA TGTGCCAGCAGTTACTTAAGCGTAACCACAGATACGCAGTATTTT CASSYLSVTTDTQYF
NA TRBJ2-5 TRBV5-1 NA TGCGCCAGCACAACTCACAAAGGGGAGACCCAGTACTTC CASTTHKGETQYF
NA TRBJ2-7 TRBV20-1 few TGCAGTGCTAGAGACAGAAGCAACTACGAGCAGTACTTC CSARDRSNYEQYF
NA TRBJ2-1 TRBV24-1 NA TGTGCCACCAGTGATTTGCCTCCAGCTGACAATGAGCAGTTCTTC CATSDLPPADNEQFF
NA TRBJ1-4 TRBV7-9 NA TGTGCCAGCAGCCACGACCTCATGGCAACTAATGAAAAACTGTTTTTT CASSHDLMATNEKLFF
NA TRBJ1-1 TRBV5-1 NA TGCGCCAGCAGCGCTCAATACAGGAACACTGAAGCTTTCTTT CASSAQYRNTEAFF
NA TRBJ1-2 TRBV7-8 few TGTGCCAGCAGCTTAGGGGGTAGGGAGACAGACCTCTATGGCTACACCTTC CASSLGGRETDLYGYTF
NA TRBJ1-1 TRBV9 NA TGTGCCAGCCGCGTAGGAGGGCTGAACACTGAAGCTTTCTTT CASRVGGLNTEAFF
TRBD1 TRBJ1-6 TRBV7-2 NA TGTGCCAGCAGCCCACAGACAGGGGGGATCCTCCACTTT CASSPQTGGILHF
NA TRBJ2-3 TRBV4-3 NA TGCGCCAGCAGCCCCCGACTGGGATCCGATACGCAGTATTTT CASSPRLGSDTQYF
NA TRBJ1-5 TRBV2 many TGTGCCAGCAGTCCGGGGGTAGGACAGCCCCAGCATTTT CASSPGVGQPQHF
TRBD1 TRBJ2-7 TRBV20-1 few TGCAGTGCTAGGGCAAGACAGGGGGTTAATTTCGAGCAGTACTTC CSARARQGVNFEQYF
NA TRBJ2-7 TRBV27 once TGTGCCAGCAGCCTCAACCGGGGCAGCCTCGAGCAGTACTTC CASSLNRGSLEQYF
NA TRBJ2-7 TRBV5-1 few TGCGCCAGCAGCTTGGCGAAGACTTCCGCGGATCACTACGAGCAGTACTTC CASSLAKTSADHYEQYF
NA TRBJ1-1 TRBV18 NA TGTGCCAGCTCCCAGGGAAATTGGGCTGAAGCTTTCTTT CASSQGNWAEAFF
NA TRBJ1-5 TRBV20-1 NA TGCAGTGCTAGAGACGACGGGGGCTCGGGCAATCAGCCCCAGCATTTT CSARDDGGSGNQPQHF
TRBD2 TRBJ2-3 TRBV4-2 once TGTGCCAGCAGCCCGTCGCCGGGGGGATCCGGCACAGATACGCAGTATTTT CASSPSPGGSGTDTQYF
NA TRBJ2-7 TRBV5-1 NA TGCGCCAGCAGCTTGTGGGCCGACACTTCCTACGAGCAGTACTTC CASSLWADTSYEQYF
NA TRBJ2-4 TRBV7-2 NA TGTGCCAGCAGCGAACAGCCCTCCCGGCAGTACTTC CASSEQPSRQYF
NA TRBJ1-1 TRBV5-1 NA TGCGCCAGCAGCTTGACAGGGAAGGATGGCACTGAAGCTTTCTTT CASSLTGKDGTEAFF
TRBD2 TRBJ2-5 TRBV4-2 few TGTGCCAGCAGCCAAGAACTAGCGGGGGGGCTCCAAGAGACCCAGTACTTC CASSQELAGGLQETQYF